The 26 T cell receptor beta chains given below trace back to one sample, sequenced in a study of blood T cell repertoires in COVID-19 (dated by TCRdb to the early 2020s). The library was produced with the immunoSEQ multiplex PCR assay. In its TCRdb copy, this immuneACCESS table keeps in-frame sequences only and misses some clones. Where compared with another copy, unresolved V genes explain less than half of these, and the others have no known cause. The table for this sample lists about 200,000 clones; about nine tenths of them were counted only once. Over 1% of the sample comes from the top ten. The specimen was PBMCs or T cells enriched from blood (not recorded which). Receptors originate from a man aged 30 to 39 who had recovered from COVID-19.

The CDR3 region is CASSPAPSGGLNEQFF. CDR3 nucleotide sequence: TGTGCCAGCAGCCCAGCCCCTAGCGGGGGGCTCAATGAGCAGTTCTTC. This chain uses TRBV5-5 with TRBJ2-1, with 11 positions matching TRBD2. J was trimmed by 6 bases and V by 4 bases; bases with no gene match: 9. Per the germline V gene, CDR1 is SGHKS and CDR2 is YYEKEE (reference sequence). The length of the CDR3 is 16 residues.

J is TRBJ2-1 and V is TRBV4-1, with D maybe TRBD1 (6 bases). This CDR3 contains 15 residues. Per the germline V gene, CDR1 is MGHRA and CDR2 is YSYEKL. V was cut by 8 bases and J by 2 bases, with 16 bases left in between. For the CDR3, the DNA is TGCGCCAGCCGCAGGATAGGACAGCCCTACAATGAGCAGTTCTTC. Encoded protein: CASRRIGQPYNEQFF.

Written as DNA, the CDR3 is TGTGCCAGCAGCAAAGCGCTCAAGCGGACTGGGGCCAACGTCCTGACTTTC. Translated: CASSKALKRTGANVLTF. The chain recombines TRBV21-1 with TRBJ2-6; the table calls TRBD2, which could not be checked here. TRBV21-1 is termed a pseudogene. The CDR3 totals 17 residues.

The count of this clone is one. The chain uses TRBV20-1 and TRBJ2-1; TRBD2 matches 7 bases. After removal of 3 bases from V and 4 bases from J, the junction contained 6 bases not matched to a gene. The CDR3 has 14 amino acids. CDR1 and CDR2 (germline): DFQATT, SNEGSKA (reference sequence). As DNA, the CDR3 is TGCAGTGCTAGTAGGCTAGCGGATTACAATGAGCAGTTCTTC. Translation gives CSASRLADYNEQFF.

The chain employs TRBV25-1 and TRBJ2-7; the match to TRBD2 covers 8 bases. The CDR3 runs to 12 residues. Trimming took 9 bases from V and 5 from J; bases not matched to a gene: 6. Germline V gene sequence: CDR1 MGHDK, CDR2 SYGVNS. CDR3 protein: CASAGLVNEQYF. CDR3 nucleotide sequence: TGTGCCAGTGCGGGACTAGTCAACGAGCAGTACTTC.

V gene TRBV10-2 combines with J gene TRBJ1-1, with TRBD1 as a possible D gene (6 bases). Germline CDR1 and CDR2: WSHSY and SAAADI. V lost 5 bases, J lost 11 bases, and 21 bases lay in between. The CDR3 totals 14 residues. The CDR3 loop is CASSSGDLLVSAFF. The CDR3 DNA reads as TGCGCCAGCAGTTCAGGGGACCTTTTAGTATCTGCTTTCTTT.

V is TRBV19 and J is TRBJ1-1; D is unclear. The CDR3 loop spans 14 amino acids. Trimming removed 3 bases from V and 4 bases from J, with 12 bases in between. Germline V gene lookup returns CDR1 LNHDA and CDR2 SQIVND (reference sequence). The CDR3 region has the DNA TGTGCCAGTAGTATGGGCAAACGAACCACTGAAGCTTTCTTT. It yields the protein CASSMGKRTTEAFF.

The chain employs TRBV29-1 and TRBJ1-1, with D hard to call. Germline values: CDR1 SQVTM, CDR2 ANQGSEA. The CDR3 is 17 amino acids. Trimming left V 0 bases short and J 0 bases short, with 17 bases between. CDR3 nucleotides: TGCAGCGTTGAAGATTTTGCGGGAGTGCGCTTGAACACTGAAGCTTTCTTT. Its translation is CSVEDFAGVRLNTEAFF. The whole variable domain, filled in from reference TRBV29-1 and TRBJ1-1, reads SAVISQKPSRDICQRGTSLTIQCQVDSQVTMMFWYRQQPGQSLTLIATANQGSEATYESGFVIDKFPISRPNLTFSTLTVSNMSPEDSSIYLCSVEDFAGVRLNTEAFFGQGTRLTVV.

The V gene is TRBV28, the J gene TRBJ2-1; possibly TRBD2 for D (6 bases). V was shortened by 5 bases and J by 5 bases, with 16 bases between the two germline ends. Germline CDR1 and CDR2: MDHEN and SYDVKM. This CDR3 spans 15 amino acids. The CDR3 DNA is TGTGCCAGCAGTCCCCCCGGCCGGGAGAACAATGAGCAGTTCTTC. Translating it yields CASSPPGRENNEQFF.

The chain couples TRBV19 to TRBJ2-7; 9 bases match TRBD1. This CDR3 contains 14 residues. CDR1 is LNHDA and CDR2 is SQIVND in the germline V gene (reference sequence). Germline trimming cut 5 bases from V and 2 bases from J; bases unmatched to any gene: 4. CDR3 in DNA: TGTGCCAGTAGTTACGGGACAGGGCCCTACGAGCAGTACTTC. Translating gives CASSYGTGPYEQYF.

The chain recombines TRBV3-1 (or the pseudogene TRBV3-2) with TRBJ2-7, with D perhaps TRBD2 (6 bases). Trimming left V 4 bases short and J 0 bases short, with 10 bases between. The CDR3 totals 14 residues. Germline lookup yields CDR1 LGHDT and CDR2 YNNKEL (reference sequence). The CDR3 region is CASSLSGVSYEQYF. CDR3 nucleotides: TGTGCCAGCAGCCTTAGCGGAGTCTCCTACGAGCAGTACTTC.

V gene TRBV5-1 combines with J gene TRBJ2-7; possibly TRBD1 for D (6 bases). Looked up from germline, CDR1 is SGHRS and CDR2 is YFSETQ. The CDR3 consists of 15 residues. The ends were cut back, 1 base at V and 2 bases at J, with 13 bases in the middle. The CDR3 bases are TGCGCCAGCAGCTTGCGGACAGCGACCCCCTACGAGCAGTACTTC. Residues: CASSLRTATPYEQYF.

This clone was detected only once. For the CDR3, the DNA is TGTGCCAGCAGTTCGGGCGCTAGCGTTTACGAGCAGTACTTC. Translated, it gives CASSSGASVYEQYF. This rearrangement joins TRBV27 to TRBJ2-7, with D possibly being TRBD2 (6 bases). The CDR3 runs 14 residues. V was pared by 4 bases and J by 4 bases, with 14 bases between. Germline CDR1 and CDR2: MNHEY and SMNVEV (reference sequence).

The chain's CDR3 is CASSPLRAGNQPQHF. CDR3 sequence (DNA): TGTGCCAGTAGTCCCCTGAGGGCTGGCAATCAGCCCCAGCATTTT. This chain connects TRBV19 to TRBJ1-5; D is undetermined. The CDR3 has 15 amino acids. Between the trimmed V and J ends, which lost 5 bases and 2 bases, there was a span of 13 bases. Germline CDR1 is LNHDA and CDR2 is SQIVND (reference sequence).

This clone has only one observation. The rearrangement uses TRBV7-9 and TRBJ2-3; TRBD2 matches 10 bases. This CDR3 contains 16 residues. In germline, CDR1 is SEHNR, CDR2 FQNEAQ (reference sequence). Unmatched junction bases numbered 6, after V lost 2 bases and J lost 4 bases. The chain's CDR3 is CASSLRLAGVADTQYF. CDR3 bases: TGTGCCAGCAGCTTAAGGCTAGCGGGAGTCGCAGATACGCAGTATTTT.

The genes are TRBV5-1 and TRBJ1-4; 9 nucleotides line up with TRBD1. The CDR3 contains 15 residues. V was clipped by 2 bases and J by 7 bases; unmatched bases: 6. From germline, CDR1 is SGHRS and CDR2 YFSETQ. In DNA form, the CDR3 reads TGCGCCAGCAGCTTCGACAGGGGGATTTCTGAAAAACTGTTTTTT. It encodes CASSFDRGISEKLFF.

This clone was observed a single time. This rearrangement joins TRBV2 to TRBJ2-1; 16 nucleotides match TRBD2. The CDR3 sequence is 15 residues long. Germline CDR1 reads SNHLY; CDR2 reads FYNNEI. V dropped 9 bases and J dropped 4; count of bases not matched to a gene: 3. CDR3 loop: CARGLAGGKYNEQFF. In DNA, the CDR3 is TGTGCCAGGGGACTAGCGGGGGGGAAGTACAATGAGCAGTTCTTC.

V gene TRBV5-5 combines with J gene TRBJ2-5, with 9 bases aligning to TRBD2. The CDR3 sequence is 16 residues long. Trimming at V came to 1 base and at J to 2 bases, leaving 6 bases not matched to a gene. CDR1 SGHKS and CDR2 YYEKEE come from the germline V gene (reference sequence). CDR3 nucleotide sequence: TGTGCCAGCAGCTTGCGGCAAGCGGGGGGACAAGAGACCCAGTACTTC. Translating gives CASSLRQAGGQETQYF.

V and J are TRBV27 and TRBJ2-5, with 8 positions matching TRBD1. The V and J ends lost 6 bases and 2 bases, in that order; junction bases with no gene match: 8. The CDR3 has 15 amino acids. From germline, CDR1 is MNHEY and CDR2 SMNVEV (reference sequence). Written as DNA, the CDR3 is TGTGCCAGCAGACCCCGGACAGGGCATCAAGAGACCCAGTACTTC. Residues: CASRPRTGHQETQYF.

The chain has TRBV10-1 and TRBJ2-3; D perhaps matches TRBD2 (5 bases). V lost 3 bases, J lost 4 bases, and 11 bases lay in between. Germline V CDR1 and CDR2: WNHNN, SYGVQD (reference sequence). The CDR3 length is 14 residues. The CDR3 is CASSELDRADTQYF. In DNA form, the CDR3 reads TGCGCCAGCAGTGAACTAGATAGAGCAGATACGCAGTATTTT.

The CDR3 bases are TGTGCCAGTAAAGGTTCAGGAGGAGCTTTCTTT. Its protein is CASKGSGGAFF. The V and J genes are TRBV19 and TRBJ1-1, with D hard to call. The CDR3 length is 11 residues. V was clipped by 7 bases and J by 10 bases, with 13 bases between them. CDR1 and CDR2 (germline): LNHDA, SQIVND (reference sequence). Based on the CDR3 plus reference TRBV19 and TRBJ1-1, the full variable domain is DGGITQSPKYLFRKEGQNVTLSCEQNLNHDAMYWYRQDPGQGLRLIYYSQIVNDFQKGDIAEGYSVSREKKESFPLTVTSAQKNPTAFYLCASKGSGGAFFGQGTRLTVV.

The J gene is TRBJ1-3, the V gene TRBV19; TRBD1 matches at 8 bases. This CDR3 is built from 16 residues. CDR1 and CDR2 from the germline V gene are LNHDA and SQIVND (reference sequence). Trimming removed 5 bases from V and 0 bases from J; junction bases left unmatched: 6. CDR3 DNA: TGTGCCAGTAGTCTGACAGGGGATAACTCTGGAAACACCATATATTTT. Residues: CASSLTGDNSGNTIYF.

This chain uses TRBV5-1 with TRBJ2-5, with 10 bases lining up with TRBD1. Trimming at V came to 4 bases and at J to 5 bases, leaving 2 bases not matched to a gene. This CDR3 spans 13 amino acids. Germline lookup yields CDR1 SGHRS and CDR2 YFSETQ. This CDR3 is CASSPDRGETQYF. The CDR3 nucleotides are TGCGCCAGCAGCCCGGACAGGGGGGAGACCCAGTACTTC.

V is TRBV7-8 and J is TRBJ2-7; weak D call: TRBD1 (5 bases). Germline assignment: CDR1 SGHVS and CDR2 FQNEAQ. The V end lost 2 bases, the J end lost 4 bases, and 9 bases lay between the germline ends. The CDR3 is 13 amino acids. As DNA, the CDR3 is TGTGCCAGCAGCTTAAGGGGCCAGTACGAGCAGTACTTC. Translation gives CASSLRGQYEQYF.

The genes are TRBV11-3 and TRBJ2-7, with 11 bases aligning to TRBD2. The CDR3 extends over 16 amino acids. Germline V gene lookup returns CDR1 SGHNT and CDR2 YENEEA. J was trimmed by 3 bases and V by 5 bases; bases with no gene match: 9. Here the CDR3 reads CASSRKLAGEDYEQYF. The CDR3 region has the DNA TGTGCCAGCAGCCGTAAACTAGCGGGGGAGGACTACGAGCAGTACTTC. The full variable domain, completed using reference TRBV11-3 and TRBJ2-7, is EAGVVQSPRYKIIEKKQPVAFWCNPISGHNTLYWYLQNLGQGPELLIRYENEEAVDDSQLPKDRFSAERLKGVDSTLKIQPAELGDSAVYLCASSRKLAGEDYEQYFGPGTRLTVT.

CDR3 bases: TGTGCCACCAGTGATTTCGGGACTAGCAACAATGAGCAGTTCTTC. Protein sequence: CATSDFGTSNNEQFF. V usage is TRBV24-1 and J usage is TRBJ2-1, with 9 bases lining up with TRBD2. CDR3 length: 15 amino acids. The germline gives CDR1 KGHDR, CDR2 SFDVKD. V gave up 1 base and J gave up 5 bases; unmatched junction bases: 2.